This TCR beta chain originates from a study of blood T cell repertoires in COVID-19. Trimming pared 5 bases from V and 4 bases from J, leaving 24 bases between. The CDR3 extends over 19 amino acids. Germline V gene lookup returns CDR1 LNHDA and CDR2 SQIVND (reference sequence). Per the authors' pipeline: Amplification with reference gene primers provided the estimates of nucleated cell counts. TCRdb's copy holds only in-frame clones and misses some; the assay was immunoSEQ multiplex PCR. For V, J and clone size, that table is used; D and trimming come from the DNA. Here the sample spans almost 85,000 clones, 80% to 90% being singletons.

The sample was peripheral blood. V is TRBV19 and J is TRBJ2-6; unclear D gene. The sequence derives from a man of 80 years or more with active or convalescent COVID-19. The CDR3 coding sequence is TGTGCCAGTAGTTGGGTCAGACTCAATTCCCCTCTGGGGGCCAACGTCCTGACTTTC. It codes for CASSWVRLNSPLGANVLTF.